A single sample gave rise to the 6 T cell receptor beta chains below, sequenced in a study of blood T cell repertoires in COVID-19. Here immunoSEQ multiplex PCR was the method, and the copy in TCRdb shows in-frame clones only, minus some. This table has 150,000 or so clones, approximately 83% appearing once. Sequenced material: PBMCs or T cells enriched from blood (not recorded which). These receptor sequences come from a man aged 45-65 years who had recovered from COVID-19.

The CDR3 sequence: CASTLGTSGGSNNEQFF. The CDR3 nucleotides are TGTGCCAGTACCCTTGGGACTAGCGGGGGGTCGAACAATGAGCAGTTCTTC. The chain employs TRBV19 and TRBJ2-1, with 15 bases lining up with TRBD2. Germline trimming cut 7 bases from V and 5 bases from J; bases unmatched to any gene: 9. Germline-derived CDR1 and CDR2 are LNHDA and SQIVND (reference sequence). CDR3 length: 17 residues.

The CDR3 DNA reads TGTGCCTGGAGTCGACAGGGAAGCAACTCTGGAAACACCATATATTTT. Translating it yields CAWSRQGSNSGNTIYF. The chain joins TRBV30 to TRBJ1-3, with 7 bases lining up with TRBD1. The length of the CDR3 is 16 residues. CDR1 GTSNPN and CDR2 SVGIG come from the germline V gene (reference sequence). J was trimmed by 0 bases and V by 2 bases; bases with no gene match: 7.

The J gene is TRBJ2-2, the V gene TRBV6-5, with D unclear. This CDR3 has 15 amino acids. Germline V gene lookup returns CDR1 MNHEY and CDR2 SVGAGI. Deletions cut 5 bases from V and 5 bases from J, with 15 bases between. The CDR3 protein is CASSHLHAVTGELFF. CDR3 sequence (DNA): TGTGCCAGCAGTCATCTCCACGCGGTGACCGGGGAGCTGTTTTTT.

J is TRBJ2-1 and V is TRBV6-5, with D possibly matching TRBD2 (5 bases). Per the germline V gene, CDR1 is MNHEY and CDR2 is SVGAGI. This CDR3 is built from 15 residues. V dropped 6 bases and J dropped 0 bases, with 12 bases sitting between them. The CDR3 region is CASRLPTSSYNEQFF. The CDR3 coding sequence is TGTGCCAGCAGGCTACCCACTAGCTCCTACAATGAGCAGTTCTTC.

The V and J genes are TRBV6-5 and TRBJ1-1, with TRBD1 as a possible D gene (6 bases). Germline CDR1 MNHEY, CDR2 SVGAGI. This CDR3 is built from 14 residues. V was clipped by 6 bases and J by 5 bases, with 16 bases between them. CDR3: CASRPEGGRTEAFF. The CDR3 DNA is TGTGCCAGCAGACCCGAGGGGGGGAGAACTGAAGCTTTCTTT.

The chain is built from TRBV7-9 and TRBJ1-6; TRBD1 aligns across 9 bases. There are 15 residues in the CDR3. Germline loops: CDR1 SEHNR, CDR2 FQNEAQ (reference sequence). With V trimmed by 5 bases and J by 9 bases, 8 bases remained unmatched. In DNA, the CDR3 is TGTGCCAGCAGCCAACAGGGGGCTTTGGGTTCACCCCTCCACTTT. Translation: CASSQQGALGSPLHF.